These 9 T cell receptor beta chains share one sample of origin, sequenced in a study of CD8 T cells in ankylosing spondylitis. General observations from the study: Ankylosing spondylitis blood appeared to carry a characteristic TCR beta motif of fewer than 10 highly homologous variants.

These receptors' targets are unknown. TCRdb reprocessed the 5' RACE reads via MiXCR and lists one record per CDR3 protein. Of over 600,000 distinct CDR3 sequences listed, over 15% are singletons. The sequenced sample consisted of blood, either unsorted or a sorted T cell fraction (not recorded which). The receptor source for this set is a male donor with ankylosing spondylitis.

There are a few counts of this clonotype. V is TRBV6-5 and J is TRBJ1-6, with D possibly being TRBD1 (6 bases). Germline CDR1 MNHEY, CDR2 SVGAGI. This CDR3 spans 16 amino acids. V lost 1 base and J lost 7, with 14 bases in between. The CDR3 here is CASSYLWDTANSPLHF. The CDR3 DNA reads as TGTGCCAGCAGTTACTTGTGGGACACGGCGAATTCACCCCTCCACTTT.

The chain uses TRBV5-5 and TRBJ2-3; the match to TRBD2 covers 9 bases. The CDR3 contains 15 residues. CDR1 SGHKS and CDR2 YYEKEE come from the germline V gene (reference sequence). V trimming: 3 bases; J trimming: 2 bases; junction bases outside the gene matches: 4. CDR3 amino acids: CASSSPSGDTDTQYF. CDR3 nucleotides: TGTGCCAGCAGCTCACCTAGCGGGGACACAGATACGCAGTATTTT. The complete variable domain, with remaining parts taken from reference TRBV5-5 and TRBJ2-3, reads DAGVTQSPTHLIKTRGQQVTLRCSPISGHKSVSWYQQVLGQGPQFIFQYYEKEERGRGNFPDRFSARQFPNYSSELNVNALLLGDSALYLCASSSPSGDTDTQYFGPGTRLTVL.

This clonotype has only a few counts. The V gene is TRBV7-9, the J gene TRBJ2-5; 8 bases match TRBD1. This CDR3 spans 17 amino acids. CDR1 and CDR2 (germline): SEHNR, FQNEAQ (reference sequence). Trimming at V came to 5 bases and at J to 3 bases, leaving 14 bases not matched to a gene. The DNA of the CDR3 is TGTGCCAGCAGCCCACGGACATCCTCGGACAGGGAAGAGACCCAGTACTTC. It specifies CASSPRTSSDREETQYF.

This clonotype has more than one count but fewer than ten. The CDR3 here is CASRIGGELFF. CDR3 DNA: TGTGCCAGCAGGATAGGCGGGGAGCTGTTTTTT. This rearrangement joins TRBV12-3 or TRBV12-4 to TRBJ2-2; no firm D call. The CDR3 consists of 11 residues. V gave up 6 bases and J gave up 7 bases, with 6 bases separating them.

The V and J genes are TRBV7-6 and TRBJ1-6, with a possible D match to TRBD1 (5 bases). The V and J ends lost 5 bases and 5 bases respectively, with 16 bases between them. Looked up from germline, CDR1 is SGHVS and CDR2 is FNYEAQ. The CDR3 runs to 16 residues. The CDR3 nucleotides are TGTGCCAGCAGCCCCGGACCCTTGGGGGATAATTCACCCCTCCACTTT. This sequence encodes CASSPGPLGDNSPLHF.

This clonotype was seen a few times. The chain joins TRBV30 to TRBJ1-4; no clear D. V gave up 6 bases and J gave up 3 bases, with 14 bases separating them. The CDR3 runs 14 residues. CDR1 is GTSNPN, CDR2 SVGIG, per germline (reference sequence). The CDR3 protein is CACFLVGSNEKLFF. The CDR3 bases are TGTGCCTGCTTCTTGGTTGGATCTAATGAAAAACTGTTTTTT.

This clonotype showed up just a few times. This chain connects TRBV2 to TRBJ2-2; no definite D call. From germline, CDR1 is SNHLY and CDR2 FYNNEI. V was pared by 3 bases and J by 3 bases, with 11 bases between. The length of the CDR3 is 15 residues. Here the CDR3 reads CASSDPQVYTGELFF. The DNA of the CDR3 is TGTGCCAGCAGTGACCCCCAGGTGTACACCGGGGAGCTGTTTTTT.

This clonotype was found a few times. This chain joins TRBV6-1 and TRBJ2-1, with 10 bases aligning to TRBD2. Trimming cost V 6 bases and J 10 bases; bases outside gene matches: 9. This CDR3 contains 14 residues. The germline V gene encodes CDR1 MNHNS and CDR2 SASEGT. The CDR3 loop reads CASSLAGAGEEQFF. DNA of the CDR3: TGTGCCAGCAGCCTAGCGGGAGCGGGGGAGGAGCAGTTCTTC.

Ten or more counts support this clonotype. Compared with germline, one end of the junction differs, possibly owing to a read error. V usage is TRBV12-3 or TRBV12-4 and J usage is TRBJ2-1, with 7 bases aligning to TRBD2. The CDR3 is 11 residues long. CDR3 nucleotides: TGTGCCAGCAGTTTCGGCGGGAGCGGAGTCTTC. Translated, it gives CASSFGGSGVF.